This T cell receptor beta chain was documented in a study of cytomegalovirus exposure and HLA in healthy donors. Findings and limits, study-wide: With high specificity and sensitivity, the classifier reportedly diagnosed cytomegalovirus status. Several V segments, TRBV6-2 and TRBV6-3 among them, could not be told apart and were dropped. The study listed approximately 160 cytomegalovirus-associated TCR beta chains. Available immune exposure information was restricted to CMV serostatus only.

This CDR3 contains 15 residues. In this sample, this clone turned up a few times. Its antigen is undetermined. The primer mix had 60 Vbeta and 13 Jbeta primers. Some clones are missing from TCRdb's copy, which holds only in-frame ones; the method was immunoSEQ multiplex PCR. The sample carries 100,000 to 140,000 clones, roughly 70% recorded once. Sequenced sample: PBMCs. This chain joins TRBV1 and TRBJ1-4; whether TRBD1, the table's D call, matches the DNA was not checked. TRBV1 constitutes a pseudogene. The clonotype originates from a woman in her thirties or forties in good health and CMV-seropositive. This CDR3 reads CTSSQARATNEKLFF. For the CDR3, the DNA is TGCACCAGCAGCCAGGCCAGGGCAACTAATGAAAAACTGTTTTTT.